This TCR beta chain emerged from a study of CD8 T cells in ankylosing spondylitis. The study's findings and limits: Researchers reportedly found disease-linked clones significantly enriched in matched ankylosing spondylitis synovial fluid.

Via MiXCR, TCRdb re-called the 5' RACE reads, giving one row per CDR3 protein. The sample carries 85,000 to 100,000 distinct CDR3 sequences, roughly 8.3% recorded once. This clonotype came up many times. The antigen is unknown. This CDR3 spans 12 amino acids. Germline V gene lookup returns CDR1 MNHEY and CDR2 SVGAGI. Trimming took off 7 bases at V and 1 base at J, with 5 bases between the two ends. The specimen was blood, either unsorted or a sorted T cell fraction (not recorded which). The chain is built from TRBV6-5 and TRBJ1-3; unclear D gene. The receptor was isolated from a male donor with ankylosing spondylitis or in good health (not recorded which). CDR3 bases: TGTGCCAGCATTGGGTCTGGAAACACCATATATTTT. This encodes CASIGSGNTIYF.